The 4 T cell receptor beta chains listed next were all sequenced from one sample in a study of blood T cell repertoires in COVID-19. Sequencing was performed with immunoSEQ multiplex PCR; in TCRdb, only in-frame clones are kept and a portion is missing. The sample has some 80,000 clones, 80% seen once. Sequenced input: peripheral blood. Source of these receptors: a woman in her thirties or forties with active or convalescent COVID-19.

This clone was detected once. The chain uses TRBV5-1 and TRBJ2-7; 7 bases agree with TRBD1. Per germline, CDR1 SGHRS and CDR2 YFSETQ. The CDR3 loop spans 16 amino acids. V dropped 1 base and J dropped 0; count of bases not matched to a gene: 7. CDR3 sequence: CASSLMDRMSSYEQYF. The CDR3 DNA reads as TGCGCCAGCAGCTTGATGGACAGGATGAGCTCCTACGAGCAGTACTTC.

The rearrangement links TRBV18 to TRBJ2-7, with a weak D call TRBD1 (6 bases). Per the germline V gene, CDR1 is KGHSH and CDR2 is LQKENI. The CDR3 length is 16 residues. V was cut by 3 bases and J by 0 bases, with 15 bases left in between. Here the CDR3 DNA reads TGTGCCAGCTCACCTGGTTGGGGGCCAAGCTCCTACGAGCAGTACTTC. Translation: CASSPGWGPSSYEQYF.

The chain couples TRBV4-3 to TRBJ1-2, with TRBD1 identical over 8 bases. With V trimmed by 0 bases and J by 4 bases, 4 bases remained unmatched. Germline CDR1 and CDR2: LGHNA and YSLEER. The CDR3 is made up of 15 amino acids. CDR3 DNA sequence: TGCGCCAGCAGCCAAGATGTCACAGGGGGCTATGGCTACACCTTC. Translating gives CASSQDVTGGYGYTF.

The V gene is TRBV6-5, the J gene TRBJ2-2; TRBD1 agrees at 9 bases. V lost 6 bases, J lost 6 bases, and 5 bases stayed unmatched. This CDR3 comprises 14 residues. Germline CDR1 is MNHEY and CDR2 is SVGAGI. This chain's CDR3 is CASRPGQGAGELFF. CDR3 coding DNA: TGTGCCAGCAGGCCGGGACAGGGCGCCGGGGAGCTGTTTTTT.